The 15 T cell receptor beta chains in this list originate from one sample, sequenced in a study of post-analysis software for immune sequencing data. Their antigen targets remain unknown. Regarding the study as a whole: TRBV segments more frequent in patients than in controls numbered several and included TRBV5-6, TRBV5-1 and TRBV20-1.

cDNA libraries of TCR beta carried unique molecular identifiers. Using its own MiXCR run on the PCR reads, TCRdb lists one record per CDR3 protein. The sample has approximately 350,000 distinct CDR3 sequences, less than 35% seen once. The sequenced sample was blood. These receptors were taken from a girl between 10 and 17 years old with multiple sclerosis.

The rearrangement uses TRBV10-3 and TRBJ1-2, with 7 nucleotides matching TRBD1. V was clipped by 1 base and J by 5 bases; unmatched bases: 4. The CDR3 sequence is 14 residues long. Per the germline V gene, CDR1 is ENHRY and CDR2 is SYGVKD. The CDR3, as DNA: TGTGCCATCAGTGAGTTAGGGGGCCGGTATGGCTACACCTTC. This codes for CAISELGGRYGYTF.

This clonotype was seen more than once but under ten times. The CDR3 DNA follows: TGCGCCAGCAAGGCCCTCCAGGGCTATGGCTACACCTTC. The encoded protein is CASKALQGYGYTF. This sequence joins TRBV5-1 and TRBJ1-2; tentatively, D is TRBD1 (5 bases). This CDR3 comprises 13 residues. The germline CDR1 and CDR2 sequences are SGHRS and YFSETQ. V was clipped by 6 bases and J by 4 bases, with 13 bases between them.

This clonotype occurred many times. V gene TRBV4-1 combines with J gene TRBJ2-1, with D perhaps matching TRBD2 (7 bases). Deletions cut 0 bases from V and 5 bases from J, with 20 bases between. Germline V CDR1 and CDR2: MGHRA, YSYEKL. The CDR3 totals 18 residues. This chain's CDR3 is CASSQDLGGGQSHNEQFF. DNA of the CDR3: TGCGCCAGCAGCCAAGACCTGGGGGGGGGCCAGAGTCACAATGAGCAGTTCTTC.

This clonotype turned up a few times. The gene calls are TRBV7-3 and TRBJ2-1; D is unresolved. Trimming took off 5 bases at V and 5 bases at J, with 10 bases between the two ends. CDR1 and CDR2 (germline): SGHTA, FQGTGA. The CDR3 covers 13 residues. CDR3 sequence: CASSAHLNNEQFF. For the CDR3, the DNA is TGTGCCAGCAGCGCCCACTTGAACAATGAGCAGTTCTTC.

In its sample, this clonotype was seen once. J is TRBJ2-7 and V is TRBV28; tentatively, D is TRBD1 or TRBD2 (5 bases each). The germline gives CDR1 MDHEN, CDR2 SYDVKM. Trimming left V 5 bases short and J 1 base short, with 15 bases between. This CDR3 is 15 amino acids long. CDR3 DNA sequence: TGTGCCAGCAGTGGGGGTCCCGTAGGATCCTACGAGCAGTACTTC. It yields the protein CASSGGPVGSYEQYF.

The rearrangement uses TRBV15 and TRBJ2-1; 9 bases are shared with TRBD2. Germline V gives CDR1 LNHNV, CDR2 YYDKDF (reference sequence). This CDR3 spans 19 amino acids. The V segment lost 5 bases and the J segment 0 bases; nucleotides outside the gene matches: 14. The CDR3 coding sequence is TGTGCCACCAGCGTAAGCGGGGGGCCATCCCAGAGCTCCTACAATGAGCAGTTCTTC. This gives the protein CATSVSGGPSQSSYNEQFF.

The rearrangement uses TRBV10-2 and TRBJ2-7; D gene uncertain. Germline assignment: CDR1 WSHSY and CDR2 SAAADI. CDR3 size: 15 residues. V lost 5 bases, J lost 0 bases, and 14 bases lay in between. Here the CDR3 DNA reads TGCGCCAGCAGTAAGGAGACACTCAGCTCCTACGAGCAGTACTTC. It encodes CASSKETLSSYEQYF.

In this sample, this clonotype turned up a few times. The V call is TRBV6-5, the J call TRBJ2-7; D is possibly TRBD1 or TRBD2 (5 bases each). Germline CDR1 is MNHEY and CDR2 is SVGAGI. The length of the CDR3 is 11 residues. Trimming took off 7 bases at V and 5 bases at J, with 9 bases between the two ends. The CDR3 protein is CASIRGNEQYF. In nucleotides, the CDR3 is TGTGCCAGCATCCGGGGCAACGAGCAGTACTTC.

This clonotype was found many times. This sequence joins TRBV28 and TRBJ2-5; the D is unclear. Trimming left V 4 bases short and J 4 bases short, with 4 bases between. CDR3 size: 11 residues. Germline V gene lookup returns CDR1 MDHEN and CDR2 SYDVKM. In DNA form, the CDR3 reads TGTGCCAGCAGTTGGAGAGAGACCCAGTACTTC. Translated: CASSWRETQYF. The full variable domain, in which reference TRBV28 and TRBJ2-5 provide the parts outside the CDR3, is DVKVTQSSRYLVKRTGEKVFLECVQDMDHENMFWYRQDPGLGLRLIYFSYDVKMKEKGDIPEGYSVSREKKERFSLILESASTNQTSMYLCASSWRETQYFGPGTRLLVL.

The rearrangement uses TRBV4-1 and TRBJ1-2; 7 positions match TRBD1. The germline V gene encodes CDR1 MGHRA and CDR2 YSYEKL. Trimming took 4 bases from V and 4 from J; bases not matched to a gene: 9. CDR3 length equals 15 residues. CDR3 coding DNA: TGCGCCAGCAGCCCCAGGGACAGTTTGGGCTATGGCTACACCTTC. This gives the protein CASSPRDSLGYGYTF.

V usage is TRBV7-6 and J usage is TRBJ1-5; 7 nucleotides align to TRBD1. CDR1 and CDR2 from the germline V gene are SGHVS and FNYEAQ. The CDR3 runs 16 residues. V was clipped by 5 bases and J by 0 bases; unmatched bases: 7. CDR3 region: CASSAGTDYSNQPQHF. CDR3 sequence (DNA): TGTGCCAGCAGCGCCGGGACAGACTATAGCAATCAGCCCCAGCATTTT.

V usage is TRBV10-3 and J usage is TRBJ2-5, with 15 bases fitting TRBD2. With V trimmed by 10 bases and J by 3 bases, 6 bases remained unmatched. CDR1 and CDR2 from the germline V gene are ENHRY and SYGVKD. This CDR3 region has 15 residues. This CDR3 is CATGTSGGSEETQYF. CDR3 bases: TGTGCCACCGGGACTAGCGGGGGGTCAGAAGAGACCCAGTACTTC.

V usage is TRBV28 and J usage is TRBJ2-1, with D possibly TRBD2 on 6 matching bases. V lost 1 base and J 7 bases, leaving 14 bases between the germline ends. CDR1 and CDR2 from the germline V gene are MDHEN and SYDVKM. The CDR3 is made up of 15 amino acids. The CDR3, as DNA: TGTGCCAGCAGTTTATCCCCGACTAGTCCGAATGAGCAGTTCTTC. Encoded protein: CASSLSPTSPNEQFF.

This clonotype was seen a handful of times. At one of its ends the junction is not consistent with the germline gene, which may arise from a read error. The chain joins TRBV7-7 to TRBJ2-5; no reliable D call. Germline V gene data show CDR1 as SSHAT and CDR2 as FNYEAQ (reference sequence). This CDR3 comprises 13 residues. The chain's CDR3 is CASSLNREETQYF. The CDR3 nucleotides are TGTGCTAGCAGCTTAAACAGAGAAGAGACCCAGTACTTC. Supplemented by reference TRBV7-7 and TRBJ2-5, the full variable domain reads GAGVSQSPRYKVTKRGQDVTLRCDPISSHATLYWYQQALGQGPEFLTYFNYEAQPDKSGLPSDRFSAERPEGSISTLTIQRTEQRDSAMYRCASSLNREETQYFGPGTRLLVL.

V gene TRBV20-1 combines with J gene TRBJ1-2; 8 bases agree with TRBD1. Losses at the gene ends were 6 bases for V and 4 bases for J; bases not matched to a gene: 13. The germline V gene encodes CDR1 DFQATT and CDR2 SNEGSKA (reference sequence). CDR3 length equals 15 residues. CDR3 coding DNA: TGCAGTGCGAAGACAGGGGCGGTCGGGGGCTATGGCTACACCTTC. Translating gives CSAKTGAVGGYGYTF.